One sample yielded the 5 T cell receptor beta chains listed below, sequenced in a study of shared clonotypes between healthy human individuals. The repertoire was sequenced with immunoSEQ multiplex PCR; TCRdb's copy has only in-frame clones and lacks some. The sample shows 800,000 to 1,200,000 clones, 75% to 85% of them seen only once. Sample: memory CD4+ T cells from PBMCs. The subset denotes: CD45RA-negative fraction. Source of these receptors: a man younger than 35 in good health. Some clones in this sample may be carry-over from other donors' samples.

This rearrangement joins TRBV2 to TRBJ1-1, with D perhaps matching TRBD1 (6 bases). The CDR3 covers 13 residues. CDR1 is SNHLY, CDR2 FYNNEI, per germline. Trimming shortened V by 7 bases and J by 6 bases, and 15 bases separated the two germline ends. The CDR3 is CASKLDSKSEAFF. CDR3 sequence (DNA): TGTGCCAGCAAGCTGGACAGTAAATCTGAAGCTTTCTTT. Full variable domain (rest looked up from reference TRBV2 and TRBJ1-1): EPEVTQTPSHQVTQMGQEVILRCVPISNHLYFYWYRQILGQKVEFLVSFYNNEISEKSEIFDDQFSVERPDGSNFTLKIRSTKLEDSAMYFCASKLDSKSEAFFGQGTRLTVV.

The chain has TRBV4-1 and TRBJ2-6; no definite D call. CDR3 size: 16 residues. CDR1 is MGHRA, CDR2 YSYEKL, per germline. Between the trimmed V and J ends, which lost 1 base and 0 bases, there was a span of 7 bases. As DNA, the CDR3 is TGCGCCAGCAGCCAAGGACGGGCCTCTGGGGCCAACGTCCTGACTTTC. It is translated as CASSQGRASGANVLTF.

J is TRBJ1-2 and V is TRBV29-1; D is uncertain. This CDR3 is built from 13 residues. Trimming took off 2 bases at V and 7 bases at J, with 14 bases between the two ends. The V gene's germline CDR1 is SQVTM and CDR2 ANQGSEA. The CDR3, as DNA: TGCAGCGTTGAATCGACGGACGCCGGTGGCTACACCTTC. This encodes CSVESTDAGGYTF.

The chain combines TRBV10-3 with TRBJ2-1; TRBD1 or TRBD2 may be the D gene (5 bases each). The germline V gene encodes CDR1 ENHRY and CDR2 SYGVKD. V was clipped by 7 bases and J by 3 bases, with 13 bases between them. CDR3 length: 14 amino acids. CDR3 sequence: CAINPGTIYNEQFF. CDR3 DNA: TGTGCCATCAATCCAGGGACCATCTACAATGAGCAGTTCTTC.

This clone appeared a single time. The chain couples TRBV7-9 to TRBJ1-1; D ambiguous. The V gene lost 4 bases and the J gene lost 2 bases, with 8 bases spanning the gap. This CDR3 comprises 13 residues. CDR1 SEHNR and CDR2 FQNEAQ come from the germline V gene (reference sequence). DNA for the CDR3: TGTGCCAGCAGCTATCTAGGAAACACTGAAGCTTTCTTT. Translation: CASSYLGNTEAFF.